This entry lists 20 T cell receptor beta chains sequenced from one sample in a study of blood T cell repertoires in COVID-19. Only in-frame clones appear in the TCRdb table, and some are missing; sequencing was by immunoSEQ multiplex PCR. The repertoire holds around 370,000 clones, with more than 75% as singletons. The sample was peripheral blood. The receptors shown here come from a woman aged 18-29 years who had recovered from COVID-19.

In DNA form, the CDR3 reads TGTGCCTGGACCAGAGTGCTCGGGACAGGGGGTATCGCGCAGTATTTT. It yields the protein CAWTRVLGTGGIAQYF. J is TRBJ2-3 and V is TRBV30, with 11 bases fitting TRBD1. V lost 4 bases and J lost 10; bases outside the gene matches: 16. The CDR3 consists of 16 residues. Germline V gives CDR1 GTSNPN, CDR2 SVGIG (reference sequence).

This rearrangement joins TRBV10-3 to TRBJ2-1, with TRBD2 matching 9 bases. Germline-derived CDR1 and CDR2 are ENHRY and SYGVKD. After removal of 7 bases from V and 5 bases from J, the junction contained 9 bases not matched to a gene. The CDR3 has 15 amino acids. The CDR3 loop is CAIKRAGGRDNEQFF. The CDR3 DNA reads as TGTGCCATCAAGAGAGCGGGAGGACGAGACAATGAGCAGTTCTTC.

This chain links TRBV28 with TRBJ1-1; 7 bases are shared with TRBD1. Trimming cost V 5 bases and J 6 bases; bases outside gene matches: 12. The germline V gene has CDR1 MDHEN and CDR2 SYDVKM. This CDR3 region has 15 residues. The CDR3 here is CASSPRQGWRAEAFF. In nucleotides, the CDR3 is TGTGCCAGCAGTCCCCGACAGGGATGGCGCGCTGAAGCTTTCTTT.

This sequence joins TRBV13 and TRBJ1-4; 7 bases line up with TRBD1. This CDR3 region has 15 residues. Losses at the gene ends were 6 bases for V and 4 bases for J; bases not matched to a gene: 8. The germline V gene has CDR1 PRHDT and CDR2 FYEKMQ (reference sequence). CDR3 sequence: CASRPGTARNEKLFF. The CDR3 coding sequence is TGTGCCAGCAGGCCAGGGACAGCGCGTAATGAAAAACTGTTTTTT.

The chain has TRBV5-4 and TRBJ2-5; no clear D gene. This CDR3 is built from 13 residues. V shed 4 bases and J shed 2 bases, with 9 bases lying between them. Germline lookup yields CDR1 SGHNT and CDR2 YYREEE (reference sequence). Here the CDR3 DNA reads TGTGCCAGCAGCCTAGAAAGACAAGAGACCCAGTACTTC. It codes for CASSLERQETQYF. The full variable domain, its missing parts supplied by reference TRBV5-4 and TRBJ2-5, is ETGVTQSPTHLIKTRGQQVTLRCSSQSGHNTVSWYQQALGQGPQFIFQYYREEENGRGNFPPRFSGLQFPNYSSELNVNALELDDSALYLCASSLERQETQYFGPGTRLLVL.

This chain uses TRBV9 with TRBJ1-2, with a tentative D call TRBD1 (6 bases). V dropped 5 bases and J dropped 3 bases, with 14 bases sitting between them. The CDR3 has 14 amino acids. Germline CDR1 SGDLS, CDR2 YYNGEE. CDR3 nucleotide sequence: TGTGCCAGCAGGGGAGGGGGGAGGCACTATGGCTACACCTTC. Its protein is CASRGGGRHYGYTF.

The rearrangement links TRBV7-9 to TRBJ2-2, with 10 bases matching TRBD1. This CDR3 has 15 amino acids. J lost 6 bases, V lost 2 bases, and 3 bases had no gene match. Germline V lookup: CDR1 SEHNR, CDR2 FQNEAQ (reference sequence). CDR3: CASSLRTGGPGELFF. The CDR3 DNA follows: TGTGCCAGCAGCTTACGGACAGGGGGACCCGGGGAGCTGTTTTTT.

The genes are TRBV10-3 and TRBJ2-5; 8 bases map to TRBD2. Germline CDR1 reads ENHRY; CDR2 reads SYGVKD. The CDR3 extends over 13 amino acids. J lost 4 bases, V lost 3 bases, and 1 base had no gene match. Here the CDR3 DNA reads TGTGCCATCAGTGACACTAGCGGAGAGACCCAGTACTTC. It is translated as CAISDTSGETQYF.

The V call is TRBV18, the J call TRBJ2-3, with D unclear. From germline, CDR1 is KGHSH and CDR2 LQKENI. The V and J ends lost 6 bases and 5 bases respectively, with 9 bases between them. The CDR3 totals 12 residues. CDR3 sequence: CASSQNRDTQYF. The CDR3 coding sequence is TGTGCCAGCTCCCAAAACAGAGATACGCAGTATTTT. Filled out from reference TRBV18 and TRBJ2-3, the complete variable domain reads NAGVMQNPRHLVRRRGQEARLRCSPMKGHSHVYWYRQLPEEGLKFMVYLQKENIIDESGMPKERFSAEFPKEGPSILRIQQVVRGDSAAYFCASSQNRDTQYFGPGTRLTVL.

This clone was found once. The genes are TRBV6-1 and TRBJ2-7, with D maybe TRBD1 (5 bases). Trimming stripped 2 bases from V and 0 bases from J, with 11 bases between. The germline V gene encodes CDR1 MNHNS and CDR2 SASEGT. This CDR3 is built from 15 residues. The CDR3 sequence is CASSELNRSSYEQYV. CDR3 in DNA: TGTGCCAGCAGTGAATTGAACAGGAGCTCCTACGAGCAGTACGTC.

The V call is TRBV6-2 or TRBV6-3, the J call TRBJ2-7; TRBD2 agrees at 13 bases. This CDR3 region has 17 residues. Germline CDR1 MNHEY, CDR2 SVGEGT. The trim removed 6 bases at V and 2 bases at J, leaving 10 bases unmatched. CDR3 sequence (DNA): TGTGCCAGCAGCCCAGGACTAGCGGGAGTCTGCCCCTACGAGCAGTACGTC. Its translation: CASSPGLAGVCPYEQYV.

J is TRBJ2-7 and V is TRBV5-6; a possible D gene is TRBD1 (6 bases). Germline V gene data show CDR1 as SGHDT and CDR2 as YYEEEE. This CDR3 is built from 13 residues. V lost 1 base, J lost 2 bases, and 7 bases lay in between. The CDR3 nucleotides read TGTGCCAGCAGCTTGACAGGGACCTACGAGCAGTACGTC. This codes for CASSLTGTYEQYV.

J is TRBJ2-5 and V is TRBV5-1; a possible D gene is TRBD1 (6 bases). The ends were cut back, 4 bases at V and 3 bases at J, with 16 bases in the middle. The CDR3 is 15 residues long. Germline CDR1 and CDR2: SGHRS and YFSETQ. CDR3 region: CASSLTDRPEETQYF. In DNA, the CDR3 is TGCGCCAGCAGCCTAACCGACAGGCCGGAAGAGACCCAGTACTTC.

The chain links TRBV18 to TRBJ2-3, with 8 bases matching TRBD1. The CDR3 runs to 17 residues. The V gene end was trimmed by 3 bases and the J gene end by 3 bases; junction bases not matched to a gene: 11. In germline, CDR1 is KGHSH, CDR2 LQKENI. The DNA of the CDR3 is TGTGCCAGCTCACCCGCCTTATGGACAGGGTCGACAGATACGCAGTATTTT. Its translation is CASSPALWTGSTDTQYF.

This rearrangement joins TRBV13 to TRBJ2-5, with D unresolved. This CDR3 is built from 13 residues. Germline assignment: CDR1 PRHDT and CDR2 FYEKMQ (reference sequence). Trimming shortened V by 1 base and J by 3 bases, and 6 bases separated the two germline ends. In DNA form, the CDR3 reads TGTGCCAGCAGCTTAGCGCGGAAAGAGACCCAGTACTTC. It translates to CASSLARKETQYF.

The chain joins TRBV19 to TRBJ1-2, with D possibly being TRBD1 (5 bases). CDR3 size: 14 residues. The V end was cut by 5 bases, the J end by 1 base, with 11 bases between. CDR1 is LNHDA and CDR2 is SQIVND in the germline V gene (reference sequence). CDR3 in DNA: TGTGCCAGTAGTCCGCCGACAGTTAACTATGGCTACACCTTC. Translating gives CASSPPTVNYGYTF.

The chain recombines TRBV7-9 with TRBJ1-2, with D possibly being TRBD1 (6 bases). The V and J ends lost 5 bases and 1 base respectively, with 17 bases between them. The length of the CDR3 is 16 residues. CDR1 is SEHNR and CDR2 is FQNEAQ in the germline V gene (reference sequence). DNA of the CDR3: TGTGCCAGCAGCCCCCAGGGGAGTGGGTTTAACTATGGCTACACCTTC. It translates to CASSPQGSGFNYGYTF.

This clone was found once. The chain carries TRBV2 and TRBJ1-1; D is unresolved. Trimming took off 3 bases at V and 1 base at J, with 9 bases between the two ends. Germline V CDR1 and CDR2: SNHLY, FYNNEI. This CDR3 has 14 amino acids. DNA for the CDR3: TGTGCCAGCAGTGACCCTACAGAGAACACTGAAGCTTTCTTT. The encoded protein is CASSDPTENTEAFF. The variable domain in full, completed from reference TRBV2 and TRBJ1-1, reads EPEVTQTPSHQVTQMGQEVILRCVPISNHLYFYWYRQILGQKVEFLVSFYNNEISEKSEIFDDQFSVERPDGSNFTLKIRSTKLEDSAMYFCASSDPTENTEAFFGQGTRLTVV.

The V and J genes are TRBV19 and TRBJ2-5; 14 bases are a match to TRBD2. The CDR3 totals 17 residues. Germline-derived CDR1 and CDR2 are LNHDA and SQIVND (reference sequence). The V gene end was trimmed by 7 bases and the J gene end by 5 bases; junction bases not matched to a gene: 12. The CDR3, as DNA: TGTGCCAGTACCCTGACTAGCGGGAGGGCCGGGGCTGAGACCCAGTACTTC. This gives the protein CASTLTSGRAGAETQYF.

This clone has only one observation. The rearrangement links TRBV4-3 to TRBJ2-5, with TRBD2 as a possible D gene (6 bases). The CDR3 runs to 16 residues. Germline V gene sequence: CDR1 LGHNA, CDR2 YSLEER. V lost 0 bases and J 2 bases, leaving 13 bases between the germline ends. In DNA form, the CDR3 reads TGCGCCAGCAGCCAAGATATCCGGAGGGAGCAAGAGACCCAGTACTTC. Protein product: CASSQDIRREQETQYF.